These T cell receptor beta chains were read from a single sample in a study of blood T cell repertoires in COVID-19. Data came from immunoSEQ multiplex PCR; TCRdb stores just in-frame clones and leaves some out. The sample includes 250,000 to 300,000 clones, around 83% of them seen just once. The sample was PBMCs or T cells enriched from blood (not recorded which). The origin of the receptors is a man in his forties or fifties who had been exposed to COVID-19. Each CDR3 is given with its conserved first and last residue. D genes are given only for firm matches. The listing skips clone size in some rows; elsewhere it reads once, few, many or a size class.

d_gene	abundance	v_gene	j_gene	CDR3nt	CDR3aa
NA	once	TRBV12-3/TRBV12-4	TRBJ2-7	TGTGCCAGCAGTTCTGGGGGCAGGTACGAGCAGTACTTC	CASSSGGRYEQYF
TRBD1	NA	TRBV7-6	TRBJ1-4	TGTGCCAGCAGCGGACAGGGTGTAGTCTCTACTAATGAAAAACTGTTTTTT	CASSGQGVVSTNEKLFF
TRBD2	NA	TRBV7-6	TRBJ2-7	TGTGCCAGCAGCAAAGCGGGAACAGCCTACGAGCAGTACTTC	CASSKAGTAYEQYF
TRBD2	NA	TRBV6-5	TRBJ2-2	TGTGCCAGCAGCCGACTAGCGGGGAACACCGGGGAGCTGTTTTTT	CASSRLAGNTGELFF
NA	NA	TRBV9	TRBJ2-3	TGTGCCAGCAGCGTAGCTACTATCTCGGATACGCAGTATTTT	CASSVATISDTQYF
NA	NA	TRBV29-1	TRBJ1-1	TGCAGCGTTGCCGGGGTAGGAACTGAAGCTTTCTTT	CSVAGVGTEAFF
TRBD1	NA	TRBV7-8	TRBJ1-5	TGTGCCAGCAGCTCTCAGACAGGGATTAGCAATCAGCCCCAGCATTTT	CASSSQTGISNQPQHF
NA	NA	TRBV9	TRBJ1-2	TGTGCCAGCAGCGTAGCTTCCGGGGAGAAGGACTATGGCTACACCTTC	CASSVASGEKDYGYTF
NA	few	TRBV19	TRBJ1-1	TGTGCCAGTAGTATAGTAGGGGGCACTGAAGCTTTCTTT	CASSIVGGTEAFF
TRBD1	NA	TRBV18	TRBJ1-5	TGTGCCAGCTCACCTCCCGGGACAGGGGGTACTCAGCCCCAGCATTTT	CASSPPGTGGTQPQHF
NA	NA	TRBV30	TRBJ2-1	TGTGCCTGGAGTGTACGAATGGGGGCCCTAACCTACAATGAGCAGTTCTTC	CAWSVRMGALTYNEQFF
NA	NA	TRBV18	TRBJ1-4	TGTGCCAGCTCACCAGGCAATGAAAAACTGTTTTTT	CASSPGNEKLFF
TRBD1	NA	TRBV27	TRBJ1-1	TGTGCCAGCAGTACCCTCGACAGGGCAACTGAAGCTTTCTTT	CASSTLDRATEAFF
NA	few	TRBV25-1	TRBJ1-3	TGTGCCAGCAGTGAATCCCGACAGGCTTTGGGAAACACCATATATTTT	CASSESRQALGNTIYF
TRBD1	NA	TRBV19	TRBJ1-2	TGTGCCAGTAGTACTTGGGACAGGAGGTTCAATGGCTACACCTTC	CASSTWDRRFNGYTF
NA	once	TRBV6-2/TRBV6-3	TRBJ1-2	TGTGCCAGCAGTTACGACAGGATGGGAAGGTATAACGGAGGCTACACCTTC	CASSYDRMGRYNGGYTF
TRBD1	NA	TRBV12-3/TRBV12-4	TRBJ1-1	TGTGCCAGCAGTTGGGACAGAGACACTGAAGCTTTCTTT	CASSWDRDTEAFF
TRBD1	many	TRBV19	TRBJ2-7	TGTGCCAGTAGTATGGCGGGACAGGGAGGCTACGAGCAGTACTTC	CASSMAGQGGYEQYF
NA	NA	TRBV7-9	TRBJ1-2	TGTGCCAGCAGCCCCCGGACAGCTAACTATGGCTACACCTTC	CASSPRTANYGYTF
TRBD2	once	TRBV18	TRBJ2-5	TGTGCCAGCTCACCGAAAGCGGGAGGCGGTGTAGAGACCCAGTACTTC	CASSPKAGGGVETQYF
NA	NA	TRBV11-2	TRBJ1-1	TGTGCCAGCAGCCGCGCTCGGGAAGCTTTCTTT	CASSRAREAFF
TRBD2	NA	TRBV7-9	TRBJ2-5	TGTGCCAGCAGCTTAGCGCTTCTAGCGGCAGAGACCCAGTACTTC	CASSLALLAAETQYF
NA	once	TRBV10-1	TRBJ1-1	TGCGCCAGCAGGGACAGCTTGAACACTGAAGCTTTCTTT	CASRDSLNTEAFF
TRBD1	NA	TRBV30	TRBJ1-2	TGTGCCTGGAGCGCGACAGGGGCTAACTATGGCTACACCTTC	CAWSATGANYGYTF
TRBD2	NA	TRBV9	TRBJ2-5	TGTGCCAGCAGCGTAGCTGCAGGGACTAAAGAGACCCAGTACTTC	CASSVAAGTKETQYF
TRBD1	NA	TRBV19	TRBJ1-2	TGTGCCAGTAGCAGACGACCCTCGGACAGGGATGGCTACACCTTC	CASSRRPSDRDGYTF
NA	few	TRBV10-3	TRBJ2-7	TGTGCCATCAGTGAGCCCATGGCGGTCAGCTCCTACGAGCAGTACTTC	CAISEPMAVSSYEQYF
TRBD1	once	TRBV25-1	TRBJ1-5	TGTGCCAGCAGTGGGACCGGGACAGGGTCCCAGCCCCAGCATTTT	CASSGTGTGSQPQHF
NA	NA	TRBV7-9	TRBJ2-1	TGTGCCAGCAGCCCCCTTGCGGAATTCTACAATGAGCAGTTCTTC	CASSPLAEFYNEQFF
NA	NA	TRBV5-6	TRBJ2-3	TGTGCCAGCAGCTTGAGGGGGGGGCTGGCAGATACGCAGTATTTT	CASSLRGGLADTQYF